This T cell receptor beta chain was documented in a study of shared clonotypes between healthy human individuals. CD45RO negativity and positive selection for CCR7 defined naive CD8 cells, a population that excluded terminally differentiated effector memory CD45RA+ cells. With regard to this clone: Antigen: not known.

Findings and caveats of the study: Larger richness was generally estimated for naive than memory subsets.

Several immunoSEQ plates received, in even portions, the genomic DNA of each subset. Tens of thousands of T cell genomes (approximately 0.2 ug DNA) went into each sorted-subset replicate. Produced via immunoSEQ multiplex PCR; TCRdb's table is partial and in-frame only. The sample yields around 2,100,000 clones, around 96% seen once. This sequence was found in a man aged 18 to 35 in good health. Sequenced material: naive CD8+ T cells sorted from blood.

The CDR3 is CASSPLLMTYEQYF. The DNA of the CDR3 is TGTGCCAGCAGCCCACTCCTGATGACCTACGAGCAGTACTTC. The V gene is TRBV6-5, the J gene TRBJ2-7; D is undetermined. Germline V lookup: CDR1 MNHEY, CDR2 SVGAGI. Deletions cut 6 bases from V and 2 bases from J, with 14 bases between. This CDR3 is built from 14 residues.